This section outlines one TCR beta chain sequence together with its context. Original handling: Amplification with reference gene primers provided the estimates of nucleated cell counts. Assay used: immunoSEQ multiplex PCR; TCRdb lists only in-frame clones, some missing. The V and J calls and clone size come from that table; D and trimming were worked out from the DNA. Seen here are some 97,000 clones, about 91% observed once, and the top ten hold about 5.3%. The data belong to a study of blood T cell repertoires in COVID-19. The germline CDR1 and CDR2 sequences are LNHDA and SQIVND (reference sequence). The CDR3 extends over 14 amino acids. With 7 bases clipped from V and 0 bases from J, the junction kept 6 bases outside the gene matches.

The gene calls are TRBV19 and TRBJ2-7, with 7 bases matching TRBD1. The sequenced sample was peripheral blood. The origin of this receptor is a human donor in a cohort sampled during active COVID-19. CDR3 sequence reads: CASKAGGDSYEQYF. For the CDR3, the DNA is TGTGCCAGTAAGGCAGGGGGAGACTCCTACGAGCAGTACTTC.